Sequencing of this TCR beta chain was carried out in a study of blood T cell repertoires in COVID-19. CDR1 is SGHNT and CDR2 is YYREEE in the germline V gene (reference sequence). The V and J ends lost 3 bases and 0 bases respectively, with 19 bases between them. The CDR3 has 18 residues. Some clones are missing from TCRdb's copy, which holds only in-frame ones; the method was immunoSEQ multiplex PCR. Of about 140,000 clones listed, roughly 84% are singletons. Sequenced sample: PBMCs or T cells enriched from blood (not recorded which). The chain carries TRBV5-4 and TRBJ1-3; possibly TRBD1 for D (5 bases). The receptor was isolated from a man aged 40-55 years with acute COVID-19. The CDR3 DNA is TGTGCCAGCAGCTCCGCCGGAGGGGCGCCTAGCTCTGGAAACACCATATATTTT. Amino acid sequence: CASSSAGGAPSSGNTIYF. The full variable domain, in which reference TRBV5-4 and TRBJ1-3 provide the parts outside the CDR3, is ETGVTQSPTHLIKTRGQQVTLRCSSQSGHNTVSWYQQALGQGPQFIFQYYREEENGRGNFPPRFSGLQFPNYSSELNVNALELDDSALYLCASSSAGGAPSSGNTIYFGEGSWLTVV.